Each of the 7 T cell receptor beta chains below was sequenced from the same sample in a study of T cells in Graves' hyperthyroidism and ophthalmopathy (dated by TCRdb to the late 2010s). The receptor library was made with multiplex PCR. The instrument was an Illumina HiSeq 2000. The TCR beta CDR3 regions were amplified from the RNA transcripts. For the first round of RT-PCR on the TCR CDR3, the HTBI primer set was used together with the Qiagen OneStep RT-PCR kit. The public reads were reanalyzed by TCRdb: fastp trimming at Q25, MiXCR alignment, in-frame beta chains only. Every entry covers one CDR3 protein and lists the most common genes and DNA from its rows. In all, the sample holds about 660,000 distinct CDR3 sequences, and just under 45% of those were seen once. About 7.2% of the sample goes to the ten largest clones. Sequences were obtained from peripheral blood or thyroid tissue (not recorded which). These receptor sequences come from an adult man with Graves' disease, either hyperthyroidism or ophthalmopathy (not recorded which).

The CDR3 spells CAWSRDSNEKLFF. CDR3 sequence (DNA): TGTGCCTGGAGCCGGGACTCGAATGAAAAACTGTTTTTT. The chain recombines TRBV7-9 with TRBJ1-4; tentatively, D is TRBD1 (5 bases). The CDR3 covers 13 residues. Germline assignment: CDR1 SEHNR and CDR2 FQNEAQ (reference sequence). The ends were cut back, 11 bases at V and 5 bases at J, with 15 bases in the middle.

V gene TRBV5-1 combines with J gene TRBJ1-5; 9 nucleotides match TRBD1. V dropped 4 bases and J dropped 2; count of bases not matched to a gene: 4. The CDR3 runs 15 residues. The germline gives CDR1 SGHRS, CDR2 YFSETQ. The CDR3 region has the DNA TGCGCCAGCAGCATCACAGGGGGCGGCAATCAGCCCCAGCATTTT. It specifies CASSITGGGNQPQHF. The full variable domain, rest sourced from reference TRBV5-1 and TRBJ1-5, is KAGVTQTPRYLIKTRGQQVTLSCSPISGHRSVSWYQQTPGQGLQFLFEYFSETQRNKGNFPGRFSGRQFSNSRSEMNVSTLELGDSALYLCASSITGGGNQPQHFGDGTRLSIL.

The chain couples TRBV7-3 to TRBJ1-6; 7 bases match TRBD1. This CDR3 spans 17 amino acids. Trimming removed 6 bases from V and 7 bases from J; junction bases left unmatched: 15. In germline, CDR1 is SGHTA, CDR2 FQGTGA. CDR3 sequence (DNA): TGTGCCAGCAGTGAAGAATTCGAGGGGGCCGGGAATTCACCCCTCCACTTT. This translates into CASSEEFEGAGNSPLHF.

For this clonotype: This likely comes from a read error, as the CDR3 has no conserved phenylalanine or tryptophan at its end. The rearrangement links TRBV10-3 to TRBJ1-1; a weak D match, TRBD1 (5 bases). The CDR3 consists of 15 residues. Germline V gene data show CDR1 as ENHRY and CDR2 as SYGVKD. Trimming stripped 8 bases from V and 4 bases from J, with 20 bases between. Written as DNA, the CDR3 is TGTGCCATCGACGCCGGGCGTAGTGGGGGCACTGAAGCTTTCTCT. It translates to CAIDAGRSGGTEAFS.

The genes are TRBV25-1 and TRBJ1-2; a possible D gene is TRBD1 (6 bases). The CDR3 runs to 15 residues. Germline CDR1 reads MGHDK; CDR2 reads SYGVNS. Trimming cost V 3 bases and J 3 bases, with 14 bases left between them. The CDR3 protein is CASSEEEGVDYGYTF. In nucleotides, the CDR3 is TGTGCCAGCAGTGAGGAGGAGGGGGTCGACTATGGCTACACCTTC.

This rearrangement joins TRBV15 to TRBJ1-1, with D maybe TRBD1 (6 bases). Germline V gene data show CDR1 as LNHNV and CDR2 as YYDKDF (reference sequence). The CDR3 has 16 residues. V was trimmed by 6 bases and J by 0 bases, leaving 17 bases between them. As DNA, the CDR3 is TGTGCCACCAGTAGTATTACAGGGTATCTGAACACTGAAGCTTTCTTT. Translation gives CATSSITGYLNTEAFF.

This chain connects TRBV25-1 to TRBJ1-6; 7 bases map to TRBD1. The CDR3 has 11 residues. Per germline, CDR1 MGHDK and CDR2 SYGVNS. V lost 6 bases and J lost 11; bases outside the gene matches: 1. The DNA of the CDR3 is TGTGCCAGCAGGGACAGGACACCCCTCCACTTT. Protein product: CASRDRTPLHF.